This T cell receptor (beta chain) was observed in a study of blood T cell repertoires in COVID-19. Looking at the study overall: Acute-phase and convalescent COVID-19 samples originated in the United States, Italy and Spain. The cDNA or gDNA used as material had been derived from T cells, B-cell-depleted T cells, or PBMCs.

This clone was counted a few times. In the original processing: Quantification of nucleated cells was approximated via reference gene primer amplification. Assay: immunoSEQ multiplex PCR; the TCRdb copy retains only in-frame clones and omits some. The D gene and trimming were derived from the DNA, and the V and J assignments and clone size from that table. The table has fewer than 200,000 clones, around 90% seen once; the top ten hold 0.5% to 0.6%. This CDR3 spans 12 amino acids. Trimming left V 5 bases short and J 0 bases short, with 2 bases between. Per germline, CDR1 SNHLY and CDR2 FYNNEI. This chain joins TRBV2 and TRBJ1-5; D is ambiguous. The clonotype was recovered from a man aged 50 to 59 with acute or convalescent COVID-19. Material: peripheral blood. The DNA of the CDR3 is TGTGCCAGCAGTCTTAGCAATCAGCCCCAGCATTTT. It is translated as CASSLSNQPQHF.